This T cell receptor (beta chain) originates from a study of blood T cell repertoires in COVID-19. There are 14 residues in the CDR3. Per germline, CDR1 SGHVS and CDR2 FQNEAQ. V lost 7 bases, J lost 4 bases, and 16 bases lay in between. Study processing details: Reference gene primer amplification gave nucleated cell count estimates. Assay: immunoSEQ multiplex PCR; the TCRdb copy retains only in-frame clones and omits some. The D gene and trimming were derived from the DNA, and the V and J assignments and clone size from that table. The sample contains 150,000 to 200,000 clones, around 77% of which appear only once.

This receptor was identified in a man between 65 and 85 years old with active or convalescent COVID-19. This rearrangement joins TRBV7-8 to TRBJ1-2; perhaps TRBD1 as D (6 bases). Sequenced sample: peripheral blood. This CDR3 reads CASTGGGGTYGYTF. The DNA for the CDR3 is TGTGCCAGCACCGGAGGGGGGGGTACCTATGGCTACACCTTC.